This entry lists 9 T cell receptor beta chains sequenced from one sample in a study of cytomegalovirus exposure and HLA in healthy donors. The primer mix had 60 Vbeta and 13 Jbeta primers. Clones were read by immunoSEQ multiplex PCR, and TCRdb kept only the in-frame ones, dropping some. Recorded here are 100,000 to 150,000 clones; the top ten clones represent roughly 1.6%. Sequenced sample: PBMCs. Receptor source: a woman between 35 and 50 years old in good health and CMV-seronegative.

This CDR3 reads CASSIRTSGGRVSYEQYF. As DNA, the CDR3 is TGTGCCAGTAGTATACGTACGTCGGGAGGTCGTGTTTCCTACGAGCAGTACTTC. The V gene is TRBV19, the J gene TRBJ2-7, with 7 nucleotides matching TRBD2. This CDR3 has 18 residues. CDR1 and CDR2 (germline): LNHDA, SQIVND (reference sequence). J was trimmed by 1 base and V by 2 bases; bases with no gene match: 14.

On this clone itself: One end of the junction varies from germline; a read error may be responsible. The chain combines TRBV11-3 with TRBJ2-2; perhaps TRBD2 as D (5 bases). Looked up from germline, CDR1 is SGHNT and CDR2 is YENEEA. The CDR3 runs 13 residues. The CDR3 region has the DNA TGTGCCAGCAGCCCGGATGGCACCGGGAAGCTGTTTTTT. Translating it yields CASSPDGTGKLFF.

The chain recombines TRBV10-2 with TRBJ1-6; D not certain. V lost 5 bases to trimming and J lost 1 base, with 12 bases between them. Germline CDR1 is WSHSY and CDR2 is SAAADI. The CDR3 totals 16 residues. The CDR3 sequence: CASSTGVGSYNSPLHF. The DNA of the CDR3 is TGCGCCAGCAGTACGGGAGTAGGGTCCTATAATTCACCCCTCCACTTT.

The rearrangement links TRBV7-9 to TRBJ2-5, with TRBD1 identical over 9 bases. Losses at the gene ends were 5 bases for V and 5 bases for J; bases not matched to a gene: 6. CDR3 length equals 14 residues. Germline V lookup: CDR1 SEHNR, CDR2 FQNEAQ (reference sequence). CDR3 nucleotides: TGTGCCAGCAGCAAACAGGGGGCAACGGAGACCCAGTACTTC. Its translation is CASSKQGATETQYF. The full variable domain, rest sourced from reference TRBV7-9 and TRBJ2-5, is DTGVSQNPRHKITKRGQNVTFRCDPISEHNRLYWYRQTLGQGPEFLTYFQNEAQLEKSRLLSDRFSAERPKGSFSTLEIQRTEQGDSAMYLCASSKQGATETQYFGPGTRLLVL.

The gene calls are TRBV5-4 and TRBJ1-2, with D maybe TRBD1 (6 bases). The CDR3 is 14 residues long. V was cut by 7 bases and J by 2 bases, with 15 bases left in between. Germline values: CDR1 SGHNT, CDR2 YYREEE (reference sequence). The CDR3: CASSQRGQNYGYTF. CDR3 DNA: TGTGCCAGCTCTCAACGTGGACAGAACTATGGCTACACCTTC. Together with reference TRBV5-4 and TRBJ1-2, the CDR3 gives the full variable domain: ETGVTQSPTHLIKTRGQQVTLRCSSQSGHNTVSWYQQALGQGPQFIFQYYREEENGRGNFPPRFSGLQFPNYSSELNVNALELDDSALYLCASSQRGQNYGYTFGSGTRLTVV.

The chain has TRBV5-4 and TRBJ2-1; 7 nucleotides match TRBD1. Germline values: CDR1 SGHNT, CDR2 YYREEE (reference sequence). This CDR3 is 15 amino acids long. The ends lost 0 bases at V and 1 base at J; junction bases unmatched: 1. The CDR3 sequence is CASSLGQGSYNEQFF. CDR3 bases: TGTGCCAGCAGCTTGGGACAGGGATCCTACAATGAGCAGTTCTTC.

The J gene is TRBJ1-3, the V gene TRBV5-1; TRBD1 matches 10 bases. The germline gives CDR1 SGHRS, CDR2 YFSETQ. Trimming cost V 4 bases and J 0 bases; bases outside gene matches: 4. The CDR3 consists of 16 residues. This CDR3 reads CASSPGQGSSGNTIYF. Here the CDR3 DNA reads TGCGCCAGCAGCCCGGGACAGGGGAGCTCTGGAAACACCATATATTTT.

The chain combines TRBV18 with TRBJ1-2; TRBD1 is a possible D gene (5 bases). The CDR3 sequence is 12 residues long. V was clipped by 4 bases and J by 4 bases, with 7 bases between them. In germline, CDR1 is KGHSH, CDR2 LQKENI. The CDR3 bases are TGTGCCAGCTCACGCGGGACCTATGGCTACACCTTC. Its translation: CASSRGTYGYTF.

V usage is TRBV27 and J usage is TRBJ2-1; weak D call: TRBD1 (6 bases). V was clipped by 0 bases and J by 12 bases, with 12 bases between them. Germline V CDR1 and CDR2: MNHEY, SMNVEV (reference sequence). CDR3 length: 13 residues. The CDR3 spells CASSLSQARGQFF. The CDR3 coding sequence is TGTGCCAGCAGTTTATCACAGGCCAGGGGGCAGTTCTTC.